These 3 T cell receptor beta chains were sequenced from one sample in a study of cytotoxic CD8 clonotypes in ibrutinib-treated CLL. Method: immunoSEQ multiplex PCR; TCRdb's copy keeps in-frame clones and lacks some. The repertoire holds approximately 70,000 clones, with 70% to 90% as singletons. Sequencing was performed on PBMCs, taken at disease progression, from a patient treated with ibrutinib. The source is a human donor with chronic lymphocytic leukemia.

The rearrangement joins TRBV4-1 to TRBJ1-1, with TRBD1 as a possible D gene (5 bases). V shed 5 bases and J shed 4 bases, with 17 bases lying between them. Germline V gene data show CDR1 as MGHRA and CDR2 as YSYEKL. The CDR3 is 15 residues long. CDR3 sequence: CASSAMVGVGTEAFF. In nucleotides, the CDR3 is TGCGCCAGCAGCGCAATGGTGGGGGTCGGCACTGAAGCTTTCTTT.

The chain combines TRBV2 with TRBJ2-1; D may match TRBD1 or TRBD2 (6 bases each). The CDR3 covers 18 residues. The V end lost 3 bases, the J end lost 3 bases, and 21 bases lay between the germline ends. CDR1 is SNHLY, CDR2 FYNNEI, per germline. CDR3 DNA: TGTGCCAGCAGTGATCTTGGTGTTACAGGGAGGAACTACAATGAGCAGTTCTTC. The encoded protein is CASSDLGVTGRNYNEQFF.

The chain uses TRBV19 and TRBJ2-7; 7 nucleotides agree with TRBD1. J lost 4 bases, V lost 1 base, and 13 bases had no gene match. Germline CDR1 reads LNHDA; CDR2 reads SQIVND (reference sequence). There are 17 residues in the CDR3. CDR3 bases: TGTGCCAGTAGTATAGCCAGACACGGGACAGTCCCTTACGAGCAGTACTTC. Translating it yields CASSIARHGTVPYEQYF.